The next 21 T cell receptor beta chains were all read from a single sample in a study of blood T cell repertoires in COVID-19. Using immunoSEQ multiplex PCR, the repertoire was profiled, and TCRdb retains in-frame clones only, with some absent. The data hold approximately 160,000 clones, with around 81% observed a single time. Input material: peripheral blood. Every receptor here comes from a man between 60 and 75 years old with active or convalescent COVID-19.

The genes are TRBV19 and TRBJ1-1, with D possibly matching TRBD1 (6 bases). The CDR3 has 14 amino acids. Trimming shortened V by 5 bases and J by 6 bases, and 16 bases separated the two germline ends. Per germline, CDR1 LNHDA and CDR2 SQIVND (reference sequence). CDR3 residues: CASSSRAGVAEAFF. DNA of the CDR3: TGTGCCAGTAGTTCCCGAGCAGGGGTGGCTGAAGCTTTCTTT.

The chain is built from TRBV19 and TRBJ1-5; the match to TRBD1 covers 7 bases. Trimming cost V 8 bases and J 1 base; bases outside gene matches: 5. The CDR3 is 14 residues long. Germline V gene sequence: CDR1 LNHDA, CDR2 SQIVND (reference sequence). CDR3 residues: CASLDRASNQPQHF. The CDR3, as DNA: TGTGCCAGTCTCGACAGGGCAAGCAATCAGCCCCAGCATTTT.

CDR3 DNA: TGTGCCAGCAGTGAACCTTCCGGGGAGCAGTTCTTC. Residues: CASSEPSGEQFF. The V and J genes are TRBV2 and TRBJ2-1; no clear D gene. Trimming left V 2 bases short and J 10 bases short, with 9 bases between. Germline CDR1 and CDR2: SNHLY and FYNNEI. The CDR3 has 12 amino acids.

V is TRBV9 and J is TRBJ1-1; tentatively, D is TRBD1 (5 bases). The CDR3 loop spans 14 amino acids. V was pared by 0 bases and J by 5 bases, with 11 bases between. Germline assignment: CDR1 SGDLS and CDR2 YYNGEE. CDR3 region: CASSVAGGSTEAFF. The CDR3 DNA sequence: TGTGCCAGCAGCGTAGCCGGGGGTTCGACTGAAGCTTTCTTT.

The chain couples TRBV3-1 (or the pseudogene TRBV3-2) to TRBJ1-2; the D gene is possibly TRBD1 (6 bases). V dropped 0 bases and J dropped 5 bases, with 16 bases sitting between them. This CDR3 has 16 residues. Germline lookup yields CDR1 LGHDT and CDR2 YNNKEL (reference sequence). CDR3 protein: CASSQDAGAVIYGYTF. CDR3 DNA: TGTGCCAGCAGCCAAGACGCGGGGGCTGTAATTTATGGCTACACCTTC.

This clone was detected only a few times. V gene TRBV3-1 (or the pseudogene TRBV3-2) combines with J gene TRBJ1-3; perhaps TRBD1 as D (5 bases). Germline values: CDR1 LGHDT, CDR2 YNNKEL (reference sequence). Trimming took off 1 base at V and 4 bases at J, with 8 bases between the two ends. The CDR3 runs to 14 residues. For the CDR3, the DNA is TGTGCCAGCAGCCAAGCAGGGAGGGGAAACACCATATATTTT. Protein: CASSQAGRGNTIYF.

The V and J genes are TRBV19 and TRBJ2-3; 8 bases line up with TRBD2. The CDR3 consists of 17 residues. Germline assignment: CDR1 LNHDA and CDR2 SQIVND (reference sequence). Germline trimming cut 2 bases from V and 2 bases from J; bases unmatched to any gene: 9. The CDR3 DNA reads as TGTGCCAGTAGTATAATGCTAGCGGGCGACTTCACAGATACGCAGTATTTT. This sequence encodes CASSIMLAGDFTDTQYF.

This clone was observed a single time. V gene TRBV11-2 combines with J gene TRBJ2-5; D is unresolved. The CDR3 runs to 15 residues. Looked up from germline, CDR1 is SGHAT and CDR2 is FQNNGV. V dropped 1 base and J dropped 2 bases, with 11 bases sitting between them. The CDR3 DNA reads TGTGCCAGCAGCTTAGTGGCAGGTGTTCAAGAGACCCAGTACTTC. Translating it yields CASSLVAGVQETQYF.

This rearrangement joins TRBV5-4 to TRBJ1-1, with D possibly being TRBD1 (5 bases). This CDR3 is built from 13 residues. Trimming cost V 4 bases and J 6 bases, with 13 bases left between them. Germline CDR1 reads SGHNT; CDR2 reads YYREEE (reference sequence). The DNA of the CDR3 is TGTGCCAGCAGCCGTACAGGAGCCCCTGAAGCTTTCTTT. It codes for CASSRTGAPEAFF.

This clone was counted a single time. CDR3 region: CASSRDRTGETQYF. CDR3 nucleotide sequence: TGTGCCAGCAGCCGGGACAGAACGGGGGAGACCCAGTACTTC. This chain connects TRBV5-4 to TRBJ2-5; 7 nucleotides match TRBD1. This CDR3 region has 14 residues. Germline lookup yields CDR1 SGHNT and CDR2 YYREEE (reference sequence). The V and J ends lost 4 bases and 5 bases, in that order; junction bases with no gene match: 8.

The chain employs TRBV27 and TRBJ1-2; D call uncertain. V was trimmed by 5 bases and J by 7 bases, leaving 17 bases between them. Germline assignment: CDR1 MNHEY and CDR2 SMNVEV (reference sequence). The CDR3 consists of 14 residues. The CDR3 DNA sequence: TGTGCCAGCAGTCCAAATTACGAGGGATTTGGCTACACCTTC. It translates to CASSPNYEGFGYTF.

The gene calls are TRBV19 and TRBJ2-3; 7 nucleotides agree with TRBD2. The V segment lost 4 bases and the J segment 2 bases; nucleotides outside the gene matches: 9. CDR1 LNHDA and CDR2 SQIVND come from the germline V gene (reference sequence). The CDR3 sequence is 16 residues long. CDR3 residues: CASSTYGRSDTDTQYF. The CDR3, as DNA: TGTGCCAGTAGTACTTACGGGAGGAGTGACACAGATACGCAGTATTTT.

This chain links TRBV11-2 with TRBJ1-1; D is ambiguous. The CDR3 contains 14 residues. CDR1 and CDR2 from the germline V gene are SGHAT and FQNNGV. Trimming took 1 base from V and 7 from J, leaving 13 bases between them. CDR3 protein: CASSLANSGFEAFF. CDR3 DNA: TGTGCCAGCAGCTTAGCGAACAGTGGATTTGAAGCTTTCTTT. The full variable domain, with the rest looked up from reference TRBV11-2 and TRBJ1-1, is EAGVAQSPRYKIIEKRQSVAFWCNPISGHATLYWYQQILGQGPKLLIQFQNNGVVDDSQLPKDRFSAERLKGVDSTLKIQPAKLEDSAVYLCASSLANSGFEAFFGQGTRLTVV.

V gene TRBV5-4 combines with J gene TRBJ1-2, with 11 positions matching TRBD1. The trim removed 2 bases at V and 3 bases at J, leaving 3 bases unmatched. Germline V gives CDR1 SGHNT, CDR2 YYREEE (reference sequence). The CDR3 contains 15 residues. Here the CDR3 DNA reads TGTGCCAGCAGCTTACAGGGACAGGGGGACTATGGCTACACCTTC. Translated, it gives CASSLQGQGDYGYTF.

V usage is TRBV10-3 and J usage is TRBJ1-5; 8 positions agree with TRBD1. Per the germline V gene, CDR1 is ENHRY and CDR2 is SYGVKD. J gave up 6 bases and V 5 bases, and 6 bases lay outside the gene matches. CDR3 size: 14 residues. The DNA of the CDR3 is TGTGCCATCAGTCCCGGACAGGGCGGTCAGCCCCAGCATTTT. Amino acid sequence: CAISPGQGGQPQHF.

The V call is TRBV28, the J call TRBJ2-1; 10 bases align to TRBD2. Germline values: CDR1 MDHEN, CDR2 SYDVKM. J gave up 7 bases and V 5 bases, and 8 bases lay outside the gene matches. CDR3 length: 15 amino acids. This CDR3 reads CASSPTSGVRNEQFF. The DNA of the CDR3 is TGTGCCAGCAGTCCCACTAGCGGGGTCAGGAATGAGCAGTTCTTC. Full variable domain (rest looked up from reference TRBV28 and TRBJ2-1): DVKVTQSSRYLVKRTGEKVFLECVQDMDHENMFWYRQDPGLGLRLIYFSYDVKMKEKGDIPEGYSVSREKKERFSLILESASTNQTSMYLCASSPTSGVRNEQFFGPGTRLTVL.

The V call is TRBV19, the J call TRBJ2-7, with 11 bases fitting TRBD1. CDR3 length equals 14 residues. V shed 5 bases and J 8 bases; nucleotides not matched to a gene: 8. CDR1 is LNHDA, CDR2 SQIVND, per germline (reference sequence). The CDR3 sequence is CASSEGTGGRKQYF. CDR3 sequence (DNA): TGTGCCAGTAGTGAGGGGACAGGGGGTCGGAAGCAGTACTTC.

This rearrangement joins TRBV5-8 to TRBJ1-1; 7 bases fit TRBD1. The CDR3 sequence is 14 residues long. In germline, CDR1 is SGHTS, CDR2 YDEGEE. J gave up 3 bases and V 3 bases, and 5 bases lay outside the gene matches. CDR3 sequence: CASSSGQADTEAFF. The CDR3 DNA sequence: TGTGCCAGCAGCTCTGGACAGGCGGACACTGAAGCTTTCTTT.

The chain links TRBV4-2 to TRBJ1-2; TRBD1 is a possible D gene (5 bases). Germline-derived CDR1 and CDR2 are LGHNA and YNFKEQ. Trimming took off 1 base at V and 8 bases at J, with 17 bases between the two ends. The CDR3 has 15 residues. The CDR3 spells CASSQGSQGGGGYTF. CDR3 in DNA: TGTGCCAGCAGCCAAGGCTCCCAGGGTGGAGGGGGCTACACCTTC.

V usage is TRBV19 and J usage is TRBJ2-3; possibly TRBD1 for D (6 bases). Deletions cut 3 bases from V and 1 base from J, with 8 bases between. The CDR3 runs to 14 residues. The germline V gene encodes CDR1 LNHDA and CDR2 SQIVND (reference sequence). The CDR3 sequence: CASSMTGGTDTQYF. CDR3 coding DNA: TGTGCCAGTAGTATGACAGGAGGCACAGATACGCAGTATTTT.

The CDR3 sequence is CASSGPGIADTQYF. The CDR3 DNA follows: TGCGCCAGCAGCGGCCCGGGAATAGCAGATACGCAGTATTTT. The chain is built from TRBV10-1 and TRBJ2-3; possibly TRBD2 for D (5 bases). Germline-derived CDR1 and CDR2 are WNHNN and SYGVQD (reference sequence). The length of the CDR3 is 14 residues. Trimming took off 6 bases at V and 4 bases at J, with 14 bases between the two ends.